These 21 T cell receptor beta chains were sequenced from one sample in a study of neoadjuvant anti-PD-1 for oral cavity cancer. Method: immunoSEQ multiplex PCR; TCRdb's copy keeps in-frame clones and lacks some. In the table there are over 11,000 clones, 73% of which are singletons. The material sequenced was PBMCs, taken before nivolumab (anti-PD-1) treatment. The receptors were gathered from a person aged 40-85 years with oral cavity squamous cell carcinoma.

This sequence joins TRBV30 and TRBJ1-1; unclear D gene. From germline, CDR1 is GTSNPN and CDR2 SVGIG (reference sequence). The CDR3 extends over 13 amino acids. V dropped 3 bases and J dropped 7 bases, with 15 bases sitting between them. The CDR3 here is CAWRSRGPHEAFF. CDR3 coding DNA: TGTGCCTGGAGAAGTCGGGGTCCCCATGAAGCTTTCTTT.

This clone was recorded a few times. The rearrangement uses TRBV5-5 and TRBJ2-7, with a tentative D call TRBD1 (5 bases). With 4 bases removed from V and 3 bases from J, the gap between germline ends came to 11 bases. Germline V gene lookup returns CDR1 SGHKS and CDR2 YYEKEE (reference sequence). This CDR3 is 13 amino acids long. In DNA, the CDR3 is TGTGCCAGCAGCCCGCCACAGGTCTACGAGCAGTACTTC. It translates to CASSPPQVYEQYF.

V usage is TRBV4-1 and J usage is TRBJ1-5; D is unresolved. Germline CDR1 is MGHRA and CDR2 is YSYEKL. V was shortened by 6 bases and J by 0 bases, with 12 bases between the two germline ends. The CDR3 consists of 15 residues. The CDR3 DNA is TGCGCCAGCAGTTCTGGGCAGCTTAGCAATCAGCCCCAGCATTTT. Amino acids: CASSSGQLSNQPQHF.

J is TRBJ1-2 and V is TRBV6-6, with a possible D match to TRBD1 (5 bases). Trimming took 5 bases from V and 2 from J, leaving 12 bases between them. CDR3 size: 14 residues. The germline V gene encodes CDR1 MNHNY and CDR2 SVGAGI (reference sequence). DNA of the CDR3: TGTGCCAGCAGTCGAGGACACGCGAACTATGGCTACACCTTC. Protein sequence: CASSRGHANYGYTF.

This chain joins TRBV7-2 and TRBJ2-1; 9 bases are shared with TRBD1. This CDR3 is 15 amino acids long. The V segment lost 3 bases and the J segment 1 base; nucleotides outside the gene matches: 1. The germline CDR1 and CDR2 sequences are SGHTA and FQGNSA. This chain's CDR3 is CASSLDRGSYNEQFF. CDR3 in DNA: TGTGCCAGCAGCTTGGACAGGGGATCCTACAATGAGCAGTTCTTC.

The chain links TRBV27 to TRBJ2-1; 7 bases agree with TRBD2. Trimming at V came to 7 bases and at J to 0 bases, leaving 12 bases not matched to a gene. This CDR3 contains 17 residues. Germline lookup yields CDR1 MNHEY and CDR2 SMNVEV (reference sequence). The CDR3 loop is CASILSLAVSSYNEQFF. The CDR3 nucleotides read TGTGCCAGCATCCTCTCCCTAGCGGTTAGCTCCTACAATGAGCAGTTCTTC.

This rearrangement joins TRBV11-3 to TRBJ2-1, with a tentative D call TRBD1 (8 bases). The CDR3 sequence is 17 residues long. Germline assignment: CDR1 SGHNT and CDR2 YENEEA. The V end was cut by 0 bases, the J end by 0 bases, with 12 bases between. The CDR3: CASSLEQGGNSYNEQFF. CDR3 in DNA: TGTGCCAGCAGCTTAGAACAGGGGGGGAACTCCTACAATGAGCAGTTCTTC.

V and J are TRBV7-3 and TRBJ1-1, with D tentatively TRBD1 (5 bases). The CDR3 is 12 residues long. V lost 8 bases and J lost 5, with 12 bases in between. Germline values: CDR1 SGHTA, CDR2 FQGTGA. The CDR3 sequence is CASRGEETEAFF. DNA of the CDR3: TGTGCCAGCCGGGGGGAGGAGACTGAAGCTTTCTTT.

This chain joins TRBV5-1 and TRBJ1-2; possible D gene TRBD1, 5 bases. Germline V gene sequence: CDR1 SGHRS, CDR2 YFSETQ. V dropped 3 bases and J dropped 2 bases, with 14 bases sitting between them. This CDR3 spans 15 amino acids. As DNA, the CDR3 is TGCGCCAGCAGCTCCTTTGGGGGGTCCAACTATGGCTACACCTTC. It codes for CASSSFGGSNYGYTF.

This rearrangement joins TRBV27 to TRBJ2-7, with 7 bases identical to TRBD1. CDR1 is MNHEY, CDR2 SMNVEV, per germline (reference sequence). V lost 0 bases, J lost 0 bases, and 5 bases stayed unmatched. The CDR3 is 16 residues long. Written as DNA, the CDR3 is TGTGCCAGCAGTTTATCTTCCGGGACAGTCTCCTACGAGCAGTACTTC. Translation gives CASSLSSGTVSYEQYF.

The chain recombines TRBV4-1 with TRBJ2-3, with D possibly matching TRBD2 (6 bases). The germline V gene encodes CDR1 MGHRA and CDR2 YSYEKL. This CDR3 is 17 amino acids long. Trimming removed 1 base from V and 0 bases from J, with 14 bases in between. The CDR3 bases are TGCGCCAGCAGCCAAGGAGGGCGGGGCCCTAGCACAGATACGCAGTATTTT. This codes for CASSQGGRGPSTDTQYF.

The genes are TRBV5-4 and TRBJ1-1, with TRBD1 matching 7 bases. The length of the CDR3 is 13 residues. The germline V gene has CDR1 SGHNT and CDR2 YYREEE (reference sequence). J was trimmed by 3 bases and V by 4 bases; bases with no gene match: 3. The DNA for the CDR3 is TGTGCCAGCAGCCTTGGGACAGACACTGAAGCTTTCTTT. It yields the protein CASSLGTDTEAFF.

This rearrangement joins TRBV18 to TRBJ2-2; D call uncertain. The CDR3 loop spans 15 amino acids. V was shortened by 0 bases and J by 8 bases, with 13 bases between the two germline ends. Germline-derived CDR1 and CDR2 are KGHSH and LQKENI. Here the CDR3 reads CASSPPSGSTGELFF. CDR3 DNA sequence: TGTGCCAGCTCACCACCGTCGGGCAGTACAGGGGAGCTGTTTTTT. The full variable domain, rest sourced from reference TRBV18 and TRBJ2-2, is NAGVMQNPRHLVRRRGQEARLRCSPMKGHSHVYWYRQLPEEGLKFMVYLQKENIIDESGMPKERFSAEFPKEGPSILRIQQVVRGDSAAYFCASSPPSGSTGELFFGEGSRLTVL.

V is TRBV19 and J is TRBJ2-7; 10 bases are a match to TRBD1. The V segment lost 5 bases and the J segment 4 bases; nucleotides outside the gene matches: 8. The CDR3 contains 15 residues. The germline V gene encodes CDR1 LNHDA and CDR2 SQIVND (reference sequence). The CDR3 DNA reads TGTGCCAGTAGTTTAAACCCGGGACAGGGGTACGAGCAGTACTTC. It is translated as CASSLNPGQGYEQYF.

The chain employs TRBV28 and TRBJ1-1, with 8 bases identical to TRBD1. With 5 bases clipped from V and 1 base from J, the junction kept 3 bases outside the gene matches. CDR3 size: 14 residues. Germline CDR1 and CDR2: MDHEN and SYDVKM. The CDR3 region is CASSRQGRNTEAFF. In DNA form, the CDR3 reads TGTGCCAGCAGTCGACAGGGGAGGAACACTGAAGCTTTCTTT. The full variable domain, completed using reference TRBV28 and TRBJ1-1, is DVKVTQSSRYLVKRTGEKVFLECVQDMDHENMFWYRQDPGLGLRLIYFSYDVKMKEKGDIPEGYSVSREKKERFSLILESASTNQTSMYLCASSRQGRNTEAFFGQGTRLTVV.

The chain combines TRBV5-1 with TRBJ2-3, with 15 bases aligning to TRBD2. There are 17 residues in the CDR3. The J segment lost 6 bases and the V segment lost 3 bases, leaving 8 bases of the junction unmatched. Germline V gene data show CDR1 as SGHRS and CDR2 as YFSETQ. The CDR3 here is CASSSFRTSGGADTQYF. In nucleotides, the CDR3 is TGCGCCAGCAGCTCCTTTAGGACTAGCGGGGGGGCGGATACGCAGTATTTT.

Here the CDR3 DNA reads TGTGCCAGCGGACAGGGCCTAGTTAGGAACACTGAAGCTTTCTTT. Translated, it gives CASGQGLVRNTEAFF. The V gene is TRBV6-5, the J gene TRBJ1-1; 8 positions match TRBD1. Trimming cost V 8 bases and J 1 base; bases outside gene matches: 9. CDR1 and CDR2 from the germline V gene are MNHEY and SVGAGI. The CDR3 is 15 amino acids.

This chain uses TRBV15 with TRBJ1-4, with TRBD1 identical over 8 bases. There are 16 residues in the CDR3. The V gene end was trimmed by 0 bases and the J gene end by 5 bases; junction bases not matched to a gene: 5. Looked up from germline, CDR1 is LNHNV and CDR2 is YYDKDF (reference sequence). CDR3: CATSRETAGGNEKLFF. For the CDR3, the DNA is TGTGCCACCAGCAGAGAAACGGCAGGGGGCAATGAAAAACTGTTTTTT.

This clone was counted between two and nine times. The chain carries TRBV2 and TRBJ1-6; D unclear. V dropped 7 bases and J dropped 8 bases, with 9 bases sitting between them. This CDR3 has 12 residues. Germline V gives CDR1 SNHLY, CDR2 FYNNEI. The CDR3 spells CASNRRDSPLHF. Written as DNA, the CDR3 is TGTGCCAGCAACCGTAGAGATTCACCCCTCCACTTT.

This clone was detected a few times. The rearrangement uses TRBV5-4 and TRBJ2-7, with D perhaps matching TRBD2 (6 bases). The CDR3 spans 14 residues. CDR1 is SGHNT, CDR2 YYREEE, per germline (reference sequence). V was cut by 0 bases and J by 7 bases, with 14 bases left in between. The CDR3 sequence is CASSLGGMEGEQYF. CDR3 bases: TGTGCCAGCAGCTTGGGGGGGATGGAGGGAGAGCAGTACTTC. The whole variable domain, remainder taken from reference TRBV5-4 and TRBJ2-7, is ETGVTQSPTHLIKTRGQQVTLRCSSQSGHNTVSWYQQALGQGPQFIFQYYREEENGRGNFPPRFSGLQFPNYSSELNVNALELDDSALYLCASSLGGMEGEQYFGPGTRLTVT.

This clone turned up a few times. The chain recombines TRBV4-2 with TRBJ2-5; TRBD2 matches at 10 bases. V shed 3 bases and J 1 base; nucleotides not matched to a gene: 2. This CDR3 has 15 amino acids. Looked up from germline, CDR1 is LGHNA and CDR2 is YNFKEQ. Here the CDR3 DNA reads TGTGCCAGCAGCCAGGAGCGGGGGGGCCAAGAGACCCAGTACTTC. As protein: CASSQERGGQETQYF.